These T cell receptor beta chains were read from a single sample in a study of shared clonotypes between healthy human individuals. The table came from immunoSEQ multiplex PCR; TCRdb's copy has only in-frame clones and leaves some out. The sample carries roughly 2,300,000 clones, about nine tenths recorded once. The specimen was naive CD4+ T cells from PBMCs. The receptors here all came from a young man in good health. Some clones in this sample may be carry-over from other donors' samples. CDR3s include the opening cysteine and the closing phenylalanine or tryptophan. D genes are given only for firm matches. Clone size is given for some rows only: seen once, a few or many times, or a class if the clone is expanded.

J	V	D	size	CDR3	DNA
TRBJ2-5	TRBV18	NA	NA	CASSPPRGKQETQYF	TGTGCCAGCTCACCACCCCGGGGCAAACAAGAGACCCAGTACTTC
TRBJ2-1	TRBV9	NA	once	CASSVAQGNEQFF	TGTGCCAGCAGCGTAGCACAGGGAAATGAGCAGTTCTTC
TRBJ2-7	TRBV5-1	NA	NA	CASSFGIYYEQYF	TGCGCCAGCAGCTTCGGCATTTACTACGAGCAGTACTTC
TRBJ2-2	TRBV15	TRBD1	NA	CATSRISGTANTGELFF	TGTGCCACCAGCAGAATTTCCGGGACAGCGAACACCGGGGAGCTGTTTTTT
TRBJ2-5	TRBV2	TRBD1	NA	CASKGQGAETQYF	TGTGCCAGTAAAGGACAGGGAGCAGAGACCCAGTACTTC
TRBJ1-1	TRBV20-1	NA	NA	CRGRRGTEAFF	TGCAGAGGGCGACGGGGAACTGAAGCTTTCTTT
TRBJ2-3	TRBV7-9	NA	once	CASSPLRPQYF	TGTGCCAGCAGCCCCCTCCGCCCGCAGTATTTT
TRBJ2-2	TRBV27	NA	once	CASRDRSWVTGELFF	TGTGCCAGCAGAGACAGGTCATGGGTGACCGGGGAGCTGTTTTTT
TRBJ1-2	TRBV19	NA	NA	CASSIGGRANYGYTF	TGTGCCAGTAGTATTGGGGGCAGAGCAAACTATGGCTACACCTTC
TRBJ2-3	TRBV28	TRBD2	NA	CASRPRLAGGTTDTQYF	TGTGCCAGCAGACCGCGACTAGCGGGAGGGACCACAGATACGCAGTATTTT
TRBJ1-5	TRBV10-2	NA	NA	CASKRNSNQPQHF	TGCGCCAGCAAGAGGAATAGCAATCAGCCCCAGCATTTT
TRBJ1-1	TRBV5-1	NA	once	CASSLEGTTEAFF	TGCGCCAGCAGCTTGGAGGGAACGACTGAAGCTTTCTTT
TRBJ1-5	TRBV29-1	NA	NA	CSVEGLTGSPAINQPQHF	TGCAGCGTTGAAGGGTTAACAGGGTCGCCTGCTATCAATCAGCCCCAGCATTTT
TRBJ2-3	TRBV27	NA	NA	CASSSTGPTDTQYF	TGTGCCAGCAGTTCGACGGGACCCACAGATACGCAGTATTTT
TRBJ1-5	TRBV6-4	NA	once	CAAGGYSNQPQHF	TGTGCCGCGGGGGGTTATAGCAATCAGCCCCAGCATTTT
TRBJ2-7	TRBV9	NA	NA	CASSTYRDTRIRQYF	TGTGCCAGCAGCACTTACCGGGACACGCGAATCCGGCAGTACTTC
TRBJ2-5	TRBV9	TRBD2	once	CASSVEGLAGVGETQYF	TGTGCCAGCAGCGTAGAGGGACTAGCGGGAGTTGGAGAGACCCAGTACTTC
TRBJ2-7	TRBV1	NA	NA	CTSSLTCGTRLSLTGEQYF	TGCACCAGCAGCCTCACCTGTGGGACAAGACTATCCCTAACGGGCGAGCAGTACTTC
TRBJ2-3	TRBV28	TRBD1	NA	CASSLAFMGQGGTDTQYF	TGTGCCAGCAGTCTAGCCTTCATGGGACAGGGGGGCACAGATACGCAGTATTTT
TRBJ1-1	TRBV28	NA	few	CASINTEAFF	TGTGCCAGCATAAACACTGAAGCTTTCTTT
TRBJ2-1	TRBV5-4	NA	once	CASSLGPSGSRANEQFF	TGTGCCAGCAGCTTAGGGCCATCCGGGAGTCGCGCCAATGAGCAGTTCTTC
TRBJ2-7	TRBV14	NA	NA	CASSIPGAGGEQYF	TGTGCCAGCAGCATCCCGGGAGCCGGTGGCGAGCAGTACTTC
TRBJ1-5	TRBV7-8	NA	NA	CASSLVGRSNQPQHF	TGTGCCAGCAGCTTAGTAGGTAGGAGCAATCAGCCCCAGCATTTT
TRBJ1-5	TRBV7-9	NA	NA	CASSLVSNQPQHF	TGTGCCAGCAGCTTAGTTAGCAATCAGCCCCAGCATTTT
TRBJ1-5	TRBV6-6	NA	few	CASSSTQNLHF	TGTGCCAGCAGTTCGACACAGAATCTGCATTTT
TRBJ2-1	TRBV5-1	NA	NA	CASSLVAGTNEQFF	TGCGCCAGCAGCTTGGTGGCCGGGACCAATGAGCAGTTCTTC
TRBJ2-5	TRBV29-1	NA	NA	CSVVLETQYF	TGCAGCGTCGTCCTAGAGACCCAGTACTTC
TRBJ1-3	TRBV5-5	NA	NA	CASSSDSLSGNTIYF	TGTGCCAGCAGCTCGGACAGTCTCTCTGGAAACACCATATATTTT
TRBJ2-7	TRBV5-5	NA	NA	CASSLAVGGLYEQYF	TGTGCCAGCAGCCTCGCCGTCGGGGGATTATACGAGCAGTACTTC
TRBJ2-1	TRBV11-2	TRBD2	NA	CASSFSALAGESNEQFF	TGTGCCAGCAGCTTCTCTGCTCTAGCGGGAGAGAGCAATGAGCAGTTCTTC
TRBJ2-2	TRBV6-1	TRBD2	NA	CASSDAGLAGTGELFF	TGTGCCAGCAGTGACGCGGGACTAGCGGGGACCGGGGAGCTGTTTTTT
TRBJ1-1	TRBV28	NA	NA	CASSAYGGGTNTEAFF	TGTGCCAGCAGCGCGTATGGGGGGGGGACAAACACTGAAGCTTTCTTT
TRBJ2-1	TRBV14	TRBD2	NA	CASSHPTTSGSWYEQFF	TGTGCCAGCAGCCATCCGACGACTAGCGGCTCCTGGTATGAGCAGTTCTTC
TRBJ1-5	TRBV27	TRBD1	NA	CASRPFESQGAGQPQHF	TGTGCCAGCCGACCTTTTGAATCACAGGGGGCGGGTCAGCCCCAGCATTTT
TRBJ1-4	TRBV5-5	TRBD1	NA	CASSPTGGKLFF	TGTGCCAGCAGCCCCACAGGGGGAAAACTGTTTTTT
TRBJ2-7	TRBV11-2	NA	NA	CASSPDRLEQYF	TGTGCCAGCAGCCCCGACAGACTCGAGCAGTACTTC
TRBJ2-7	TRBV5-1	TRBD1	NA	CASSLATGAYSYEQYF	TGCGCCAGCAGCTTGGCGACAGGGGCCTACTCCTACGAGCAGTACTTC
TRBJ2-7	TRBV11-2	NA	few	CASSMGGTYEQYF	TGTGCCAGCAGTATGGGGGGTACCTACGAGCAGTACTTC
TRBJ2-5	TRBV6-1	NA	once	CASTRTLGTAKYF	TGTGCCAGCACCCGAACGTTGGGGACGGCAAAGTACTTC
TRBJ2-1	TRBV9	TRBD2	NA	CASSAFGRYNEQFF	TGTGCCAGCAGCGCCTTCGGGAGGTACAATGAGCAGTTCTTC
TRBJ2-7	TRBV6-6	NA	NA	CASSPRETGTYEQYF	TGTGCCAGCAGTCCCCGGGAAACAGGGACCTACGAGCAGTACTTC
TRBJ2-7	TRBV7-2	NA	NA	CASSLYGYAEAAYEQYF	TGTGCCAGCAGCTTATACGGTTATGCGGAAGCCGCCTACGAGCAGTACTTC
TRBJ2-7	TRBV5-1	NA	NA	CASSQGDFYYEQYF	TGCGCCAGCAGCCAAGGGGACTTCTACTACGAGCAGTACTTC
TRBJ2-1	TRBV7-3	TRBD2	NA	CASSVAGGSYNEQFF	TGTGCCAGCAGCGTAGCGGGAGGTAGCTACAATGAGCAGTTCTTC
TRBJ2-1	TRBV7-3	TRBD1	NA	CASSLGQGSYNEQFF	TGTGCCAGCAGCCTGGGACAGGGTAGCTACAATGAGCAGTTCTTC
TRBJ1-1	TRBV25-1	NA	once	CASSEYGPGGAEAFF	TGTGCCAGCAGTGAATATGGCCCTGGGGGGGCTGAAGCTTTCTTT
TRBJ1-2	TRBV30	NA	NA	CAWRLQADRRNGYTF	TGTGCCTGGAGACTACAGGCCGACAGGCGAAATGGCTACACCTTC
TRBJ2-7	TRBV6-6	NA	once	CASSYSRQEPYEQYF	TGTGCCAGCAGTTACTCCCGGCAGGAGCCCTACGAGCAGTACTTC
TRBJ2-7	TRBV19	NA	NA	CASSRRESYEQYF	TGTGCCAGTAGTAGGCGGGAATCCTACGAGCAGTACTTC
TRBJ1-2	TRBV27	TRBD1	NA	CASSLGGTEDGYTF	TGTGCCAGCAGTTTAGGGGGGACAGAGGATGGCTACACCTTC
TRBJ2-5	TRBV10-3	NA	NA	CAIRPRTEETQYF	TGTGCCATCAGGCCTAGGACAGAAGAGACCCAGTACTTC
TRBJ2-3	TRBV6-1	NA	NA	CASSPWQGIADTQYF	TGTGCCAGCTCCCCCTGGCAGGGTATCGCAGATACGCAGTATTTT
TRBJ2-7	TRBV18	TRBD2	NA	CASSPPGSGRAYEQYF	TGTGCCAGCTCACCACCGGGTAGCGGGAGGGCCTACGAGCAGTACTTC
TRBJ2-2	TRBV5-1	NA	NA	CASSLASSDGELFF	TGCGCCAGCAGCTTGGCTAGCAGTGACGGGGAGCTGTTTTTT
TRBJ2-2	TRBV27	TRBD1	NA	CASSPSPTGYTGELFF	TGTGCCAGCAGTCCTTCGCCGACAGGGTACACCGGGGAGCTGTTTTTT